Included here is one TCR beta chain sequence, with context. Its antigen is unknown. The ends lost 7 bases at V and 4 bases at J; junction bases unmatched: 14. Germline V gene sequence: CDR1 SGHRS, CDR2 YFSETQ. This CDR3 comprises 16 residues. This record belongs to a study of OX40 agonist ivuxolimab in advanced cancers. Study overall: Patients were given ivuxolimab, an antibody that agonizes OX40 (CD134). Regarding the study as a whole: Dosing at 0.1 to 3.0 mg/kg was accompanied by clonal expansion of CD4+ and CD8+ blood T cells by week 6.

Profiled with immunoSEQ multiplex PCR; TCRdb holds only in-frame clones, not every one. The data contain 40,000 to 60,000 clones, 75% to 80% of them singletons. The sequencing used CD4+ or CD8+ T cells sorted from blood, collected in a trial of the OX40 agonist ivuxolimab. The V call is TRBV5-1, the J call TRBJ2-1; 7 bases line up with TRBD1. This TCR was sampled from an adult with an advanced solid tumor such as melanoma, head and neck, liver or kidney cancer. In DNA form, the CDR3 reads TGCGCCAGCCGCCCAACATCGGGACAGATATACAATGAGCAGTTCTTC. It codes for CASRPTSGQIYNEQFF.